This T cell receptor beta chain came from a study of T cells in localized non-small cell lung cancer. General study points: Clonality peaked in uninvolved adjacent lung rather than tumor. A median of approximately 54 clones ranked among the top 100 in tumor appeared in adjacent lung. An association was observed between higher blood T cell density and longer overall survival.

CDR1 is MNHEY, CDR2 SMNVEV, per germline (reference sequence). The CDR3 is made up of 14 amino acids. J was trimmed by 5 bases and V by 7 bases; bases with no gene match: 9. The repertoire was sequenced with immunoSEQ multiplex PCR; TCRdb's copy has only in-frame clones and lacks some. The sample carries 70,000 to 100,000 clones, approximately 90% recorded once. Comments on this clone: Antigen unknown.

This clonotype was sampled from a woman aged 35-70 years with stage II squamous cell lung carcinoma. The genes are TRBV27 and TRBJ2-7, with 9 positions matching TRBD1. Sequenced here: PBMCs, sampled before any cancer treatment. CDR3 sequence (DNA): TGTGCCAGCAAACCCGGGACAGGGCCCAACGAGCAGTACTTC. Protein sequence: CASKPGTGPNEQYF.